This T cell receptor (beta chain) is from a study of CXCR3-negative and CXCR3-positive naive CD8 T cells. Study-level information: Each library held about 1.5 +/- 0.3 million TRB reads, 120 million to 150 million in total.

About this clonotype: The target antigen is unknown.

Each TRB cDNA library was prepared by 5' RACE (with UMI labels). One entry per CDR3 protein, without DNA, is what TCRdb gives after re-calling the 5' RACE reads. The sample table includes tens of thousands of distinct CDR3 sequences. Per germline, CDR1 SGHVS and CDR2 FQNEAQ. This CDR3 spans 14 amino acids. General study points: More hydrophobic TRB CDR3s occurred in CXCR3-positive than in CXCR3-negative naive cells.

V gene TRBV7-8 combines with J gene TRBJ1-4. This TCR was recovered from a human donor in good health. Some clones in this sample may be carry-over from other donors' samples. Sequenced: naive CXCR3+ CD8+ T cells from blood. Subset defined: CD45RO-CCR7+CD27+CD95- naive CD8+ T cells expressing CXCR3 (TNR3+). The CDR3 here is CASSLGIDNEKLFF.